This entry concerns a single T cell receptor beta chain. The data were obtained in a study of blood T cell repertoires in COVID-19. Study summary: The samples span acute and convalescent COVID-19 from the United States, Italy and Spain. From T cells, B-cell-depleted T cells, or PBMCs came the material, which was cDNA or gDNA.

Those enrolled, adults aged about 18 to 89 years, came from under 25 US areas. In the authors' methods: Amplification of reference gene primers was used by the study to estimate nucleated cell counts. The protocol was immunoSEQ multiplex PCR, while the TCRdb copy is restricted to in-frame clones and leaves out a portion. V and J calls and clone size are those listed in that table; D and trimming were worked out from the DNA. Here the sample spans approximately 390,000 clones, around nine tenths being singletons. Trimming took 8 bases from V and 6 from J; bases not matched to a gene: 11. Germline values: CDR1 LNHDA, CDR2 SQIVND (reference sequence). This CDR3 is built from 15 residues.

The origin of this receptor is a woman aged 45 to 65 who had recovered from COVID-19. Sequenced input: PBMCs or T cells enriched from blood (not recorded which). The chain is built from TRBV19 and TRBJ2-7; 12 nucleotides align to TRBD1. CDR3 nucleotides: TGTGCCAGTTCACCCCGGGACAGGGGGCTGGGCGAGCAGTACTTC. This translates into CASSPRDRGLGEQYF.